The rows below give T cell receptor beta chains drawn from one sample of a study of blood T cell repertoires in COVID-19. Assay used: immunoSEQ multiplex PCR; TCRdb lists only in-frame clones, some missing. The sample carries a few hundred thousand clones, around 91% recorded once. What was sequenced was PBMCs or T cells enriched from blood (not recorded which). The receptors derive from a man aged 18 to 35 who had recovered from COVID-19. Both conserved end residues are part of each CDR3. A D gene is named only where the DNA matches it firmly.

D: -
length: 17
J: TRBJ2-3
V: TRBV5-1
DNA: TGCGCCAGCAGCCCCTACTCCGGACAAAGTGGGACAGATACGCAGTATTTT
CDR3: CASSPYSGQSGTDTQYF

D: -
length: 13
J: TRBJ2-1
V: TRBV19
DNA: TGTGCCAGTAGTACGGGAAACGTAGATGAGCAGTTCTTC
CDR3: CASSTGNVDEQFF

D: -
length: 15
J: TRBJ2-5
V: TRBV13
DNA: TGTGCCAGCAGCTTTGGGGGAGCGGGCCAAGAGACCCAGTACTTC
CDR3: CASSFGGAGQETQYF

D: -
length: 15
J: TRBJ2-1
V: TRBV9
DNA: TGTGCCAGCAGCGAGGGGAATGGCCTTTACAATGAGCAGTTCTTC
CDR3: CASSEGNGLYNEQFF

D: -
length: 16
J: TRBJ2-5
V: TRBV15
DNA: TGTGCCACCAGCAGAGATCTCCCTAGAGTGGTGGAGACCCAGTACTTC
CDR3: CATSRDLPRVVETQYF

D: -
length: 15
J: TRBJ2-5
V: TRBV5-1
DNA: TGCGCCAGCAGCTTTCTTGGCCAAAACCAAGAGACCCAGTACTTC
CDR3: CASSFLGQNQETQYF

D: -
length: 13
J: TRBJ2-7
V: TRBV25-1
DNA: TGTGCCAGCAGTGCCGGGAGTAGATACGAGCAGTACTTC
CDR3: CASSAGSRYEQYF

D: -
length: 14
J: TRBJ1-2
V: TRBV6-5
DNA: TGTGCCAGCAGGCGGTTGCGGACAGTCTATGGCTACACCTTC
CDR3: CASRRLRTVYGYTF

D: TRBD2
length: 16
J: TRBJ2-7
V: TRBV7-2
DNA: TGTGCCAGCAGCCCCCTGGCTAGCGGGGCCCCCTACGAGCAGTACTTC
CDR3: CASSPLASGAPYEQYF

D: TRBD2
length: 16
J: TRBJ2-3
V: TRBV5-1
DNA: TGCGCCAGCAGCTTGGCTAGCGGGGGTGTCTCCGATACGCAGTATTTT
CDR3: CASSLASGGVSDTQYF